What follows are 28 T cell receptor beta chains derived from one specimen sequenced in a study of memory CD4+ T cells and cytomegalovirus serostatus. The sort gate was single viable CD3+CD4+CD8-CD45RO+ cells for memory CD4+ T cells. The protocol was immunoSEQ multiplex PCR, while the TCRdb copy is restricted to in-frame clones and leaves out a portion. This table has about 25,000 clones, around 80% appearing once. Sequenced sample: memory CD4+ T cells from blood. Receptors originate from an adult in good health and CMV-seronegative.

This clone was recorded a few times. The rearrangement links TRBV7-8 to TRBJ1-5; D is ambiguous. The germline V gene encodes CDR1 SGHVS and CDR2 FQNEAQ. Trimming shortened V by 5 bases and J by 5 bases, and 28 bases separated the two germline ends. The CDR3 consists of 19 residues. This CDR3 reads CASSPPMRMRQSNDQPQHF. CDR3 nucleotides: TGTGCCAGCAGCCCACCCATGCGGATGAGGCAGTCGAATGATCAGCCCCAGCATTTT.

The J gene is TRBJ1-2, the V gene TRBV28, with a possible D match to TRBD1 (6 bases). Trimming stripped 6 bases from V and 2 bases from J, with 19 bases between. The germline V gene has CDR1 MDHEN and CDR2 SYDVKM. There are 16 residues in the CDR3. CDR3 DNA sequence: TGTGCCAGCAGACTCGGTGGAGGGGGGTTCAACTATGGCTACACCTTC. This encodes CASRLGGGGFNYGYTF.

The sample holds a few counts of this clone. Other DNA sequences in this sample translate to the same CDR3. The V and J genes are TRBV30 and TRBJ1-5; no clear D. The CDR3 sequence is 13 residues long. The germline V and J ends were trimmed by 1 base and 0 bases, with 4 bases remaining between them. Germline lookup yields CDR1 GTSNPN and CDR2 SVGIG (reference sequence). The CDR3, as DNA: TGTGCCTGGAGTGCTGATAGCAATCAGCCCCAGCATTTT. Amino acid sequence: CAWSADSNQPQHF.

The rearrangement uses TRBV18 and TRBJ2-2, with 9 positions matching TRBD1. CDR1 is KGHSH, CDR2 LQKENI, per germline. The CDR3 consists of 16 residues. Unmatched junction bases numbered 2, after V lost 2 bases and J lost 1 base. The CDR3 DNA follows: TGTGCCAGCTCACCATCGGGACAGGGGAACACCGGGGAGCTGTTTTTT. Protein: CASSPSGQGNTGELFF.

The V and J genes are TRBV5-1 and TRBJ2-1; D remains ambiguous. The germline V and J ends were trimmed by 3 bases and 1 base, with 14 bases remaining between them. Per germline, CDR1 SGHRS and CDR2 YFSETQ. The CDR3 is made up of 16 amino acids. The CDR3: CASSSTKRGSYNEQFF. The CDR3 DNA is TGCGCCAGCAGCTCTACTAAGCGTGGTTCCTACAATGAGCAGTTCTTC.

The V and J genes are TRBV5-8 and TRBJ2-1, with D possibly matching TRBD1 (5 bases). The germline CDR1 and CDR2 sequences are SGHTS and YDEGEE. Between the trimmed V and J ends, which lost 0 bases and 2 bases, there was a span of 9 bases. The CDR3 loop spans 15 amino acids. CDR3 bases: TGTGCCAGCAGCTTGGAGCAGGGTGCCTACAATGAGCAGTTCTTC. Amino acids: CASSLEQGAYNEQFF.

The genes are TRBV7-6 and TRBJ2-1; D might be TRBD2 (6 bases). The CDR3 sequence is 14 residues long. The V end was cut by 6 bases, the J end by 3 bases, with 12 bases between. Germline CDR1 and CDR2: SGHVS and FNYEAQ. CDR3 sequence (DNA): TGTGCCAGCAGTGGGGGACTGAACTACAATGAGCAGTTCTTC. This gives the protein CASSGGLNYNEQFF.

The chain employs TRBV4-1 and TRBJ1-2; TRBD1 matches at 7 bases. This CDR3 has 16 amino acids. Germline trimming cut 4 bases from V and 4 bases from J; bases unmatched to any gene: 12. Germline CDR1 reads MGHRA; CDR2 reads YSYEKL. CDR3: CASSPWGQGDIYGYTF. In DNA form, the CDR3 reads TGCGCCAGCAGCCCGTGGGGCCAGGGGGATATCTATGGCTACACCTTC.

This clone was seen once. The gene calls are TRBV28 and TRBJ1-2, with a tentative D call TRBD1 (5 bases). Germline V lookup: CDR1 MDHEN, CDR2 SYDVKM. Trimming shortened V by 6 bases and J by 0 bases, and 14 bases separated the two germline ends. The CDR3 covers 15 residues. The CDR3 bases are TGTGCCAGCAGGGGCCGTGGGACGGCTAACTATGGCTACACCTTC. It codes for CASRGRGTANYGYTF.

This clone was counted between two and nine times. The chain combines TRBV18 with TRBJ1-2; 8 bases line up with TRBD1. Losses at the gene ends were 6 bases for V and 4 bases for J; bases not matched to a gene: 13. The CDR3 is 16 amino acids. Germline CDR1 is KGHSH and CDR2 is LQKENI. CDR3 region: CASSPSRQGAGYGYTF. For the CDR3, the DNA is TGTGCCAGCTCCCCATCTCGGCAGGGGGCCGGCTATGGCTACACCTTC.

The chain has TRBV5-6 and TRBJ1-6, with 8 bases fitting TRBD1. Germline CDR1 and CDR2: SGHDT and YYEEEE. V was clipped by 4 bases and J by 7 bases; unmatched bases: 4. This CDR3 has 14 amino acids. CDR3 sequence reads: CASSPTGGNSPLHF. In DNA, the CDR3 is TGTGCCAGCAGCCCCACAGGGGGGAATTCACCCCTCCACTTT.

The CDR3 nucleotides read TGTGCCAGCAGTGAAACTCGGGGGGGCCGGGTAGCTTTCTTT. It yields the protein CASSETRGGRVAFF. V usage is TRBV6-1 and J usage is TRBJ1-1, with D possibly matching TRBD1 (6 bases). Germline V lookup: CDR1 MNHNS, CDR2 SASEGT. The CDR3 spans 14 residues. V lost 2 bases, J lost 10 bases, and 17 bases lay in between.

The DNA for the CDR3 is TGTGCCAGCAGGGTACAGGGGTTTCGTGGCATACAGCATTTT. Its protein product is CASRVQGFRGIQHF. This chain uses TRBV2 with TRBJ1-5; 7 nucleotides align to TRBD1. With V trimmed by 6 bases and J by 13 bases, 15 bases remained unmatched. The CDR3 runs to 14 residues. Germline values: CDR1 SNHLY, CDR2 FYNNEI.

This clone has only a few counts. This rearrangement joins TRBV11-3 to TRBJ2-2, with D perhaps matching TRBD2 (5 bases). Trimming left V 4 bases short and J 0 bases short, with 9 bases between. CDR3 size: 15 residues. Germline V gene sequence: CDR1 SGHNT, CDR2 YENEEA. The CDR3 DNA reads TGTGCCAGCAGCTCTCGGACTTCGAACACCGGGGAGCTGTTTTTT. The encoded protein is CASSSRTSNTGELFF.

This chain connects TRBV29-1 to TRBJ2-5, with 12 bases aligning to TRBD2. The CDR3 has 14 amino acids. CDR1 is SQVTM, CDR2 ANQGSEA, per germline. CDR3 DNA sequence: TGCACCACCGGGACTAGCGGGTTCGGGGAGACCCAGTACTTC. Its translation: CTTGTSGFGETQYF.

V is TRBV18 and J is TRBJ1-1, with D possibly TRBD1 on 5 matching bases. Germline V gene data show CDR1 as KGHSH and CDR2 as LQKENI. This CDR3 contains 17 residues. V lost 0 bases to trimming and J lost 4 bases, with 18 bases between them. This CDR3 is CASSPPVSGSRGTEAFF. The CDR3 region has the DNA TGTGCCAGCTCACCACCGGTCTCAGGGTCCCGGGGCACTGAAGCTTTCTTT.

The chain combines TRBV6-5 with TRBJ1-5, with D hard to call. Trimming cost V 6 bases and J 4 bases, with 16 bases left between them. This CDR3 is built from 15 residues. Germline V gene lookup returns CDR1 MNHEY and CDR2 SVGAGI. The CDR3 DNA sequence: TGTGCCAGCAGGCCCTCCTCCGGGCAGAATCAGCCCCAGCATTTT. It encodes CASRPSSGQNQPQHF.

The chain recombines TRBV27 with TRBJ1-5; D is ambiguous. The V gene's germline CDR1 is MNHEY and CDR2 SMNVEV (reference sequence). Between the trimmed V and J ends, which lost 10 bases and 5 bases, there was a span of 15 bases. The CDR3 is 13 amino acids. The CDR3 nucleotides are TGTGCCACGAAGGACCCTCATCATCAGCCCCAGCATTTT. Its translation is CATKDPHHQPQHF.

V usage is TRBV4-2 and J usage is TRBJ2-3; D is unclear. Per the germline V gene, CDR1 is LGHNA and CDR2 is YNFKEQ. The V and J ends lost 0 bases and 8 bases respectively, with 9 bases between them. The CDR3 runs to 13 residues. CDR3 residues: CASSQDSPGTQYF. The CDR3 region has the DNA TGTGCCAGCAGCCAAGATTCTCCAGGTACGCAGTATTTT.

The CDR3 here is CASSFIDTQYF. For the CDR3, the DNA is TGTGCCAGCAGCTTTATAGATACGCAGTATTTT. The rearrangement uses TRBV7-2 and TRBJ2-3; unclear D gene. V was shortened by 3 bases and J by 5 bases, with 3 bases between the two germline ends. CDR1 SGHTA and CDR2 FQGNSA come from the germline V gene. CDR3 length equals 11 residues.

The CDR3 loop reads CASSEQGANTEAFF. In nucleotides, the CDR3 is TGTGCCAGCAGTGAACAGGGAGCGAACACTGAAGCTTTCTTT. The rearrangement links TRBV2 to TRBJ1-1, with D maybe TRBD1 (5 bases). The CDR3 loop spans 14 amino acids. Germline V CDR1 and CDR2: SNHLY, FYNNEI. V lost 2 bases and J lost 1, with 8 bases in between. The full variable domain, rest sourced from reference TRBV2 and TRBJ1-1, is EPEVTQTPSHQVTQMGQEVILRCVPISNHLYFYWYRQILGQKVEFLVSFYNNEISEKSEIFDDQFSVERPDGSNFTLKIRSTKLEDSAMYFCASSEQGANTEAFFGQGTRLTVV.

This chain links TRBV29-1 with TRBJ2-3; 12 bases agree with TRBD2. The germline V gene has CDR1 SQVTM and CDR2 ANQGSEA. This CDR3 has 16 residues. V was clipped by 4 bases and J by 5 bases; unmatched bases: 10. CDR3 loop: CSVVPLTSGGLDTQYF. Written as DNA, the CDR3 is TGCAGCGTTGTTCCCCTGACTAGCGGGGGCCTAGATACGCAGTATTTT.

The chain joins TRBV9 to TRBJ2-2; perhaps TRBD1 as D (7 bases). Per germline, CDR1 SGDLS and CDR2 YYNGEE. V was shortened by 3 bases and J by 4 bases, with 13 bases between the two germline ends. The CDR3 has 15 amino acids. The CDR3 is CASSGGTVVTGELFF. The CDR3, as DNA: TGTGCCAGCAGCGGCGGGACAGTAGTCACCGGGGAGCTGTTTTTT.

This clone appeared once. J is TRBJ2-1 and V is TRBV5-1, with D tentatively TRBD1 or TRBD2 (6 bases each). Per the germline V gene, CDR1 is SGHRS and CDR2 is YFSETQ. V was cut by 0 bases and J by 6 bases, with 13 bases left in between. The CDR3 contains 15 residues. The CDR3 protein is CASSLVGGQFNEQFF. CDR3 DNA sequence: TGCGCCAGCAGCTTGGTAGGGGGGCAGTTCAATGAGCAGTTCTTC.

This clone has a handful of counts. The V and J genes are TRBV7-2 and TRBJ1-2, with D unresolved. The CDR3 totals 14 residues. The ends were cut back, 5 bases at V and 4 bases at J, with 14 bases in the middle. In germline, CDR1 is SGHTA, CDR2 FQGNSA. The CDR3 spells CASSDPGYSYGYTF. DNA of the CDR3: TGTGCCAGCAGCGACCCAGGTTATTCCTATGGCTACACCTTC.

The J gene is TRBJ1-6, the V gene TRBV25-1; tentative D call: TRBD1 (5 bases). The CDR3 spans 13 residues. Trimming pared 6 bases from V and 7 bases from J, leaving 10 bases between. CDR1 and CDR2 from the germline V gene are MGHDK and SYGVNS. In DNA form, the CDR3 reads TGTGCCAGCAGACTGAGACAGAATTCACCCCTCCACTTT. As protein: CASRLRQNSPLHF.

The chain links TRBV6-1 to TRBJ2-5, with 7 bases matching TRBD1. V lost 6 bases and J lost 5; bases outside the gene matches: 9. The CDR3 is made up of 14 amino acids. From germline, CDR1 is MNHNS and CDR2 SASEGT. In DNA, the CDR3 is TGTGCCAGCAGGGAAATACAGGGGTGGGAGACCCAGTACTTC. Protein: CASREIQGWETQYF.

The chain couples TRBV6-5 to TRBJ2-5; D unclear. The V and J ends lost 0 bases and 5 bases respectively, with 13 bases between them. Germline lookup yields CDR1 MNHEY and CDR2 SVGAGI. CDR3 length equals 15 residues. CDR3 DNA sequence: TGTGCCAGCAGTTACTCGAGGAGTAACCGGGAGACCCAGTACTTC. This encodes CASSYSRSNRETQYF.